The present TCR beta chain was sequenced within a study of blood T cell repertoires in COVID-19. The CDR3 consists of 14 residues. Germline V gene sequence: CDR1 MNHEY, CDR2 SVGAGI. Trimming took off 5 bases at V and 0 bases at J, with 10 bases between the two ends. Original processing methods: Counts of nucleated cells, estimated from reference gene primer amplification, were obtained. The method was immunoSEQ multiplex PCR; TCRdb's version includes in-frame clones alone and lacks a portion of them. The DNA gave D and trimming, while V, J and clone size come from that table. Of 75,000 to 100,000 clones detected, roughly 86% appear once; the ten largest clones hold around a fifth.

The clonotype originates from a human donor in a cohort sampled during active COVID-19. The specimen was peripheral blood. The chain carries TRBV6-5 and TRBJ1-2; D is possibly TRBD1 (5 bases). The CDR3 region is CASSPQGANYGYTF. The DNA for the CDR3 is TGTGCCAGCAGTCCCCAGGGCGCTAACTATGGCTACACCTTC.